This is a list of T cell receptor beta chains from one sample in a study of human T cells and chemical hapten exposure. From the RACE reads, TCRdb called clonotypes with MiXCR, one entry per CDR3 protein. The sample lists more than 300,000 distinct CDR3 sequences, around 5% occurring once. Specimen: whole blood, collected in connection with sensitization to the hapten diphenylcyclopropenone (DPC). The receptor set was obtained from a young woman with alopecia areata. Some clones in this sample may be carry-over from other donors' samples. The CDR3 runs from the conserved cysteine through the conserved F or W. The D gene is left open where the match is weak. The size entry is marked missing in some rows and otherwise reads once, few, many or a size class.

>TRBV5-6|TRBJ1-5|NA|few|12
TGTGCCAGCAGTTCAGTCTCTCAGCCCCAGCATTTT
CASSSVSQPQHF
>TRBV2|TRBJ1-5|NA|NA|13
TGTGCCAGCAGTGGGTTGCAGGGACAGCCCCAGCATTTT
CASSGLQGQPQHF
>TRBV4-3|TRBJ1-3|NA|few|14
TGCGCCAGCAGCCTCCAGGGAGCTGGAAACACCATATATTTT
CASSLQGAGNTIYF
>TRBV29-1|TRBJ2-1|NA|many|14
TGCAGCGTTGTCGCCGGGGATGGTCCCTATGAGCAGTTCTTC
CSVVAGDGPYEQFF
>TRBV19|TRBJ2-3|NA|NA|15
TGTGCCAGTACCACGGGGGACAGTGTTACAGATACGCAGTATTTT
CASTTGDSVTDTQYF
>TRBV7-2|TRBJ2-7|TRBD2|many|16
TGTGCCAGCAGCACCTGGACTAGCGGGGAGTCCTACGAGCAGTACTTC
CASSTWTSGESYEQYF
>TRBV7-7|TRBJ2-1|TRBD1|NA|16
TGTGCTAGCAGCTTGGGTTTTGGACAGGGTTTCAATGAGCAGTTCTTC
CASSLGFGQGFNEQFF
>TRBV27|TRBJ1-5|NA|NA|15
TGTGCCAGCAGTTTAGGGACCTGGGGCAATCAGCCCCAGCATTTT
CASSLGTWGNQPQHF
>TRBV4-1|TRBJ2-5|TRBD2|NA|17
TGCGCCAGCAGCCAAGATACGACTAGCGGGGCCCCGGAGACCCAGTACTTC
CASSQDTTSGAPETQYF
>TRBV28|TRBJ1-1|NA|many|13
TGTGCCAGCTTCGACAGGCAGAACACTGAAGCTTTCTTT
CASFDRQNTEAFF
>TRBV20-1|TRBJ2-6|NA|few|14
TGCAGTGCTTATCCAGGGTCTGGGGCCAACGTCCTGACTTTC
CSAYPGSGANVLTF
>TRBV29-1|TRBJ1-1|NA|few|10
TGCAGCGTTGGGCCTAAGGAAGCTTTCTTT
CSVGPKEAFF
>TRBV10-3|TRBJ1-1|NA|few|14
TGTGCCATCAGTGACTCGACAGTGAACACTGAAGCTTTCTTT
CAISDSTVNTEAFF
>TRBV6-5|TRBJ1-1|NA|NA|13
TGTGCCAGCAGACCCTTCCGCGACACTGAAGCTTTCTTT
CASRPFRDTEAFF
>TRBV3-1|TRBJ1-6|NA|many|15
TGTGCCAGCAGCCCGGAGGGGATGGAGTATTCACCCCTCCACTTT
CASSPEGMEYSPLHF
>TRBV7-9|TRBJ1-4|NA|many|16
TGTGCCAGCAGCTTAGGAGACGATGCAACTAATGAAAAACTGTTTTTT
CASSLGDDATNEKLFF
>TRBV4-3|TRBJ2-2|NA|few|14
TGCGCCAGCAGCCAAGATGCCTCCTACGGGGAGCTGTTTTTT
CASSQDASYGELFF
>TRBV18|TRBJ2-3|NA|NA|18
TGTGCCAGCTCACCACCCGGGAAAGGGCCGCACACAGAGGATACGCAGTATTTT
CASSPPGKGPHTEDTQYF
>TRBV27|TRBJ2-1|NA|NA|16
TGTGCCAGCAGTTCCCCGACCCGACAGGCTAGCAATGAGCAGTTCTTC
CASSSPTRQASNEQFF
>TRBV18|TRBJ1-1|NA|few|13
TGTGCCAGCTCACCGAATCAGAACACTGAAGCTTTCTTT
CASSPNQNTEAFF
>TRBV2|TRBJ2-3|TRBD2|few|14
TGTGCCAGCAGTGTCAGCGGGGGATCAGATACGCAGTATTTT
CASSVSGGSDTQYF
>TRBV10-3|TRBJ2-3|NA|few|15
TGTGCCATCAGCGGGGGACAGCGGGGCACAGATACGCAGTATTTT
CAISGGQRGTDTQYF
>TRBV29-1|TRBJ1-1|NA|many|13
TGCAGCGTCCATTCGGGCTCGAACACTGAAGCTTTCTTT
CSVHSGSNTEAFF
>TRBV29-1|TRBJ1-1|NA|many|13
TGCAGCGTTGGCGGACAGATGAACACTGAAGCTTTCTTT
CSVGGQMNTEAFF